The 17 T cell receptor beta chains presented below share a single source sample, sequenced in a study of T cells in localized non-small cell lung cancer (dated by TCRdb to about 2020). Library method: the immunoSEQ multiplex PCR assay. In its TCRdb copy, this immuneACCESS table keeps in-frame sequences only and misses some clones. Where compared with another copy, unresolved V genes explain less than half of these, and the others have no known cause. This sample is represented by about 1,400 clones; roughly 35% of them were singletons. Around 8% of the sample comes from the top ten. The source was lung tumor tissue, collected before any cancer treatment. The receptors shown here come from a male donor aged 60 or over with stage III lung adenocarcinoma.

The chain recombines TRBV6-1 with TRBJ2-1; no firm D call. The CDR3 has 15 amino acids. Per germline, CDR1 MNHNS and CDR2 SASEGT. Trimming took off 1 base at V and 1 base at J, with 8 bases between the two ends. The CDR3 DNA reads as TGTGCCAGCAGTGAAGACGAGGTTTCCTACAATGAGCAGTTCTTC. Its translation is CASSEDEVSYNEQFF.

The rearrangement joins TRBV30 to TRBJ1-5; D not certain. The CDR3 is made up of 14 amino acids. Germline V lookup: CDR1 GTSNPN, CDR2 SVGIG (reference sequence). V lost 1 base and J lost 1, with 8 bases in between. In DNA, the CDR3 is TGTGCCTGGAGTGGGGCTGGGAGCAATCAGCCCCAGCATTTT. Protein sequence: CAWSGAGSNQPQHF.

There are a few counts of this clone. The chain uses TRBV18 and TRBJ1-5, with no clear D. The CDR3 is 14 amino acids. V dropped 5 bases and J dropped 6 bases, with 14 bases sitting between them. Germline-derived CDR1 and CDR2 are KGHSH and LQKENI. CDR3 amino acids: CASSSLNAGQPQHF. The CDR3 nucleotides read TGTGCCAGCTCAAGTTTGAACGCAGGTCAGCCCCAGCATTTT.

This chain connects TRBV6-8 to TRBJ2-1; 7 positions agree with TRBD2. CDR3 size: 14 residues. V was pared by 4 bases and J by 7 bases, with 7 bases of the junction left unmatched. Germline-derived CDR1 and CDR2 are MNHGY and SAAAGT. In nucleotides, the CDR3 is TGTGCCAGCAGTTCCGGTTTCGGGGGGAATGAGCAGTTCTTC. Its protein product is CASSSGFGGNEQFF.

The sample holds one count of this clone. This chain uses TRBV19 with TRBJ1-5; 7 bases agree with TRBD1. Germline V gives CDR1 LNHDA, CDR2 SQIVND (reference sequence). The CDR3 is 15 amino acids. The V and J ends lost 4 bases and 3 bases, in that order; junction bases with no gene match: 6. The DNA for the CDR3 is TGTGCCAGTAGTAGAATGGGACAGAACAATCAGCCCCAGCATTTT. This gives the protein CASSRMGQNNQPQHF. The variable domain in full, completed from reference TRBV19 and TRBJ1-5, reads DGGITQSPKYLFRKEGQNVTLSCEQNLNHDAMYWYRQDPGQGLRLIYYSQIVNDFQKGDIAEGYSVSREKKESFPLTVTSAQKNPTAFYLCASSRMGQNNQPQHFGDGTRLSIL.

The chain carries TRBV11-3 and TRBJ1-4; D unresolved. The CDR3 contains 14 residues. With 6 bases removed from V and 0 bases from J, the gap between germline ends came to 8 bases. Germline CDR1 reads SGHNT; CDR2 reads YENEEA. DNA of the CDR3: TGTGCCAGCAGTGACACACCAACTAATGAAAAACTGTTTTTT. Its protein is CASSDTPTNEKLFF.

The gene calls are TRBV9 and TRBJ2-3, with TRBD2 matching over 8 bases. CDR1 SGDLS and CDR2 YYNGEE come from the germline V gene. The CDR3 is 15 residues long. V lost 1 base and J lost 6; bases outside the gene matches: 7. The CDR3 reads CASSVLAGLGDTQYF. CDR3 coding DNA: TGTGCCAGCAGCGTATTAGCGGGACTCGGGGATACGCAGTATTTT.

Comments on this clone: The junction does not match germline at one end; this may be a read error. This chain uses TRBV11-3 with TRBJ2-7, with D perhaps being TRBD1 or TRBD2 (5 bases each). The CDR3 totals 14 residues. Per the germline V gene, CDR1 is SGHNT and CDR2 is YENEEA. CDR3 bases: TGTGTCAGCAGCGTCCGGGACGGAGCCTACGAGCAGTACTTC. Translating it yields CVSSVRDGAYEQYF.

In its sample, this clone was seen a few times. The chain has TRBV6-8 and TRBJ2-1; the match to TRBD1 covers 8 bases. The CDR3 spans 16 residues. V dropped 5 bases and J dropped 5; count of bases not matched to a gene: 11. Germline CDR1 MNHGY, CDR2 SAAAGT. The CDR3 DNA is TGTGCCAGCAGTCACCTCCGGGACAGGTCAGACAATGAGCAGTTCTTC. Protein sequence: CASSHLRDRSDNEQFF.

The chain combines TRBV6-8 with TRBJ2-1, with TRBD2 matching over 8 bases. V dropped 4 bases and J dropped 8; count of bases not matched to a gene: 1. CDR1 and CDR2 (germline): MNHGY, SAAAGT. The CDR3 consists of 12 residues. The CDR3 DNA sequence: TGTGCCAGCAGTTTACTAGCGGATGAGCAGTTCTTC. It yields the protein CASSLLADEQFF.

This chain uses TRBV11-3 with TRBJ1-1; 8 positions agree with TRBD1. Per the germline V gene, CDR1 is SGHNT and CDR2 is YENEEA. Trimming removed 2 bases from V and 3 bases from J; junction bases left unmatched: 8. This CDR3 spans 16 amino acids. The CDR3 spells CASSLTMQGAYTEAFF. The CDR3, as DNA: TGTGCCAGCAGCTTAACTATGCAGGGGGCATACACTGAAGCTTTCTTT.

V and J are TRBV25-1 and TRBJ2-1; possible D gene TRBD2, 5 bases. The V gene's germline CDR1 is MGHDK and CDR2 SYGVNS. The length of the CDR3 is 17 residues. Trimming left V 8 bases short and J 8 bases short, with 28 bases between. DNA for the CDR3: TGTGCCAGCCAGCCCAACTCCCGGGATCGACCGGAGGATGAGCAGTTCTTC. Encoded protein: CASQPNSRDRPEDEQFF.

Relative to its sample, this clone is medium-sized. The chain has TRBV11-3 and TRBJ2-2, with D perhaps matching TRBD1 (5 bases). Germline V gene data show CDR1 as SGHNT and CDR2 as YENEEA. The CDR3 is 16 residues long. V shed 3 bases and J shed 1 base, with 12 bases lying between them. The CDR3 DNA is TGTGCCAGCAGCTTGCGCCAGGGATTGAACACCGGGGAGCTGTTTTTT. Protein sequence: CASSLRQGLNTGELFF.

This sequence joins TRBV11-3 and TRBJ1-4; 7 bases map to TRBD1. CDR1 and CDR2 (germline): SGHNT, YENEEA. V was pared by 6 bases and J by 7 bases, with 8 bases of the junction left unmatched. The CDR3 runs to 14 residues. The CDR3 DNA sequence: TGTGCCAGCAGGCAACACAGGGGACGTGAAAAACTGTTTTTT. Translated, it gives CASRQHRGREKLFF.

Comment on this clone: The DNA has an unread or ambiguous base, and its residue is written X. This chain joins TRBV30 and TRBJ2-1; unclear D gene. The CDR3 has 15 amino acids. Between the trimmed V and J ends, which lost 3 bases and 8 bases, there was a span of 20 bases. Germline V gives CDR1 GTSNPN, CDR2 SVGIG (reference sequence). The CDR3 loop reads CAWSTPVXGLYEQFF. As DNA, the CDR3 is TGTGCCTGGAGCACGCCGGTTAYAGGGTTATATGAGCAGTTCTTC.

The chain links TRBV29-1 to TRBJ2-7; 9 bases align to TRBD1. The germline V gene has CDR1 SQVTM and CDR2 ANQGSEA. V shed 4 bases, J shed 9 bases, and the junction held 7 bases outside the gene matches. This CDR3 is 12 amino acids long. This chain's CDR3 is CSVGDRDIVQYF. For the CDR3, the DNA is TGCAGCGTTGGGGACAGGGACATAGTGCAGTACTTC.

The chain carries TRBV29-1 and TRBJ1-1; the match to TRBD1 covers 10 bases. Germline trimming cut 7 bases from V and 5 bases from J; bases unmatched to any gene: 7. Germline-derived CDR1 and CDR2 are SQVTM and ANQGSEA. This CDR3 has 13 residues. CDR3 amino acids: CSAWTGGKTEAFF. For the CDR3, the DNA is TGCAGCGCTTGGACAGGGGGAAAGACTGAAGCTTTCTTT.